A single sample gave rise to the 8 T cell receptor beta chains below, sequenced in a study of CD8+CD57+ T cells in acquired aplastic anemia. The template for TCR beta VDJ and CDR3 sequence profiling was genomic DNA. TCRdb re-derived calls from the reads in MiXCR, one entry per CDR3 protein. Among about 210,000 distinct CDR3 sequences listed, under 65% were seen once. Sequencing was carried out using sorted CD4+, CD8+, or CD8+CD57+ T cells (not recorded which) from PBMCs. The receptors derive from a human donor in good health.

The chain links TRBV19 to TRBJ2-3; 8 positions match TRBD2. Losses at the gene ends were 4 bases for V and 1 base for J; bases not matched to a gene: 13. Germline V lookup: CDR1 LNHDA, CDR2 SQIVND (reference sequence). This CDR3 comprises 18 residues. CDR3 amino acids: CASSKWPLAGGRTDTQYF. DNA for the CDR3: TGTGCCAGTAGTAAGTGGCCCTTGGCGGGGGGCCGCACAGATACGCAGTATTTT.

The CDR3 region has the DNA TGCAGCGTTGACAGGGGGCTACAGACCCAGTACTTC. This translates into CSVDRGLQTQYF. The rearrangement joins TRBV29-1 to TRBJ2-5, with 8 bases matching TRBD1. V was clipped by 3 bases and J by 6 bases; unmatched bases: 3. Per the germline V gene, CDR1 is SQVTM and CDR2 is ANQGSEA. This CDR3 has 12 amino acids.

This chain links TRBV9 with TRBJ2-2; TRBD1 agrees at 7 bases. The CDR3 spans 16 residues. Per the germline V gene, CDR1 is SGDLS and CDR2 is YYNGEE. The junction had 3 bases not matched to a gene; V was cut back by 0 bases and J by 1 base. The chain's CDR3 is CASSVGRTGNTGELFF. The CDR3 region has the DNA TGTGCCAGCAGCGTAGGTAGGACAGGGAACACCGGGGAGCTGTTTTTT.

The chain links TRBV29-1 to TRBJ1-1, with TRBD1 identical over 8 bases. The CDR3 is 14 amino acids. Germline V CDR1 and CDR2: SQVTM, ANQGSEA. The J segment lost 1 base and the V segment lost 5 bases, leaving 6 bases of the junction unmatched. The CDR3 spells CSVPPGQENTEAFF. The CDR3 DNA follows: TGCAGCGTTCCACCGGGACAGGAGAACACTGAAGCTTTCTTT. Together with reference TRBV29-1 and TRBJ1-1, the CDR3 gives the full variable domain: SAVISQKPSRDICQRGTSLTIQCQVDSQVTMMFWYRQQPGQSLTLIATANQGSEATYESGFVIDKFPISRPNLTFSTLTVSNMSPEDSSIYLCSVPPGQENTEAFFGQGTRLTVV.

The J gene is TRBJ2-3, the V gene TRBV7-9; TRBD2 matches 11 bases. This CDR3 has 14 amino acids. The trim removed 10 bases at V and 0 bases at J, leaving 3 bases unmatched. Per the germline V gene, CDR1 is SEHNR and CDR2 is FQNEAQ (reference sequence). The CDR3 spells CANGTSGSTDTQYF. In nucleotides, the CDR3 is TGTGCCAATGGGACTAGCGGTAGCACAGATACGCAGTATTTT. Full variable domain (remainder filled in from reference TRBV7-9 and TRBJ2-3): DTGVSQNPRHKITKRGQNVTFRCDPISEHNRLYWYRQTLGQGPEFLTYFQNEAQLEKSRLLSDRFSAERPKGSFSTLEIQRTEQGDSAMYLCANGTSGSTDTQYFGPGTRLTVL.

The J gene is TRBJ2-7, the V gene TRBV2; 7 bases agree with TRBD1. J was trimmed by 2 bases and V by 7 bases; bases with no gene match: 8. Germline V gives CDR1 SNHLY, CDR2 FYNNEI. The CDR3 spans 14 residues. The CDR3 nucleotides are TGTGCCAGCAATATCCTGGGACAGACCTACGAGCAGTACTTC. It is translated as CASNILGQTYEQYF.

The chain carries TRBV3-1 and TRBJ2-7; 7 bases line up with TRBD1. From germline, CDR1 is LGHDT and CDR2 YNNKEL (reference sequence). The CDR3 runs to 14 residues. The trim removed 3 bases at V and 3 bases at J, leaving 5 bases unmatched. CDR3 region: CASSQGQNVYEQYF. The CDR3 bases are TGTGCCAGCAGCCAGGGACAGAACGTCTACGAGCAGTACTTC.

This rearrangement joins TRBV5-1 to TRBJ1-1; the D is unclear. Trimming removed 7 bases at V and 4 bases at J, with 17 bases between. The V gene's germline CDR1 is SGHRS and CDR2 YFSETQ. This CDR3 contains 14 residues. The CDR3 DNA follows: TGCGCCAGCTCTCTGGGGTTAGACGGCACTGAAGCTTTCTTT. Translation: CASSLGLDGTEAFF.